The clone carrying this T cell receptor (beta chain) occurred a few times. Its antigen is undetermined. This specimen belongs to a study of CD8 T cells in ankylosing spondylitis. The study's findings and limits: In peripheral blood, disease-linked CD8+ clones occurred at relatively low frequencies. Seemingly characteristic of ankylosing spondylitis blood was a TCR beta motif consisting of 7 or 8 highly homologous variants.

Scientists made TCR beta libraries using quantitative 5'-RACE with molecular barcodes. One entry per CDR3 protein results from TCRdb running MiXCR on the 5' RACE reads. The sample has some 800,000 distinct CDR3 sequences; roughly 12% are singletons. This sequence was found in a male donor with ankylosing spondylitis. Sequencing used blood, either unsorted or a sorted T cell fraction (not recorded which).

CDR3 DNA sequence: TGCAGTGCTAGAGCCCACAGTCAATTCTACGAGCAGTACTTC. Encoded protein: CSARAHSQFYEQYF. This rearrangement joins TRBV20-1 to TRBJ2-7; D is uncertain. V lost 1 base, J lost 3 bases, and 13 bases lay in between. Per germline, CDR1 DFQATT and CDR2 SNEGSKA (reference sequence). The CDR3 sequence is 14 residues long.